Reported below is one T cell receptor beta chain. The CDR3 consists of 14 residues. The V end lost 3 bases, the J end lost 4 bases, and 12 bases lay between the germline ends. CDR1 is MNHNS and CDR2 is SASEGT in the germline V gene. This entry is derived from a study of shared clonotypes between healthy human individuals. Background on the study: The cohort comprised a couple of women and a few men. Their ages spanned 18 to 49 years.

Deep-level settings were used for running the assay. It was on ten immunoSEQ deep assay plates that unsorted PBMC DNA was sequenced. The method was immunoSEQ multiplex PCR; TCRdb's version includes in-frame clones alone and lacks a portion of them. The sample contains about 470,000 clones, roughly 83% of which appear only once. This TCR was recovered from a woman in her thirties or forties in good health. Some clones in this sample may be carry-over from other donors' samples. The V and J genes are TRBV6-1 and TRBJ1-2, with D perhaps matching TRBD1 (5 bases). Material: PBMCs. CDR3 amino acids: CASSEGWGPYGYTF. CDR3 coding DNA: TGTGCCAGCAGTGAGGGCTGGGGCCCCTATGGCTACACCTTC.